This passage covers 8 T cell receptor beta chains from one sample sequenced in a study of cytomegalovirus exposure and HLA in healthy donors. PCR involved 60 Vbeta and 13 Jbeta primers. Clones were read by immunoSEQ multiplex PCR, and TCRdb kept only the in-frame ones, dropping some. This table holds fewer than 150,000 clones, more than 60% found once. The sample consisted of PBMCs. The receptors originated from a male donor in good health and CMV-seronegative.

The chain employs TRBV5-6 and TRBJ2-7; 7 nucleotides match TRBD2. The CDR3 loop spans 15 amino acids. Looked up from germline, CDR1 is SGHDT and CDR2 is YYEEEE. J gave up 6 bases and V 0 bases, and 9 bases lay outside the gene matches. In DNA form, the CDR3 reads TGTGCCAGCAGCTTGGGGACTAGAATTTCACCCGAGCAGTACTTC. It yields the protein CASSLGTRISPEQYF.

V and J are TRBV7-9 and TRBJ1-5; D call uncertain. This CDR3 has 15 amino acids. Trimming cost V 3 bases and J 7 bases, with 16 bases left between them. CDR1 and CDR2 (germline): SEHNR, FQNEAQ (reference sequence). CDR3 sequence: CASSFGVVGWQPQHF. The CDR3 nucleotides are TGTGCCAGCAGCTTCGGGGTCGTGGGGTGGCAGCCCCAGCATTTT.

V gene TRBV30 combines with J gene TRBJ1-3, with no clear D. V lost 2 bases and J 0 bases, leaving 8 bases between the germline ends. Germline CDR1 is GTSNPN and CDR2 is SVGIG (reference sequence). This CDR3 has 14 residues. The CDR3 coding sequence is TGTGCCTGGAGTTTGCAGGTCTCTGGAAACACCATATATTTT. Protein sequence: CAWSLQVSGNTIYF.

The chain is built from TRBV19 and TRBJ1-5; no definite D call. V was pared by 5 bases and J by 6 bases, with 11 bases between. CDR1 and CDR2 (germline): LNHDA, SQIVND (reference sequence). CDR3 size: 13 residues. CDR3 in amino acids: CASSPLNGQPQHF. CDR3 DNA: TGTGCCAGTAGTCCCCTAAATGGTCAGCCCCAGCATTTT.

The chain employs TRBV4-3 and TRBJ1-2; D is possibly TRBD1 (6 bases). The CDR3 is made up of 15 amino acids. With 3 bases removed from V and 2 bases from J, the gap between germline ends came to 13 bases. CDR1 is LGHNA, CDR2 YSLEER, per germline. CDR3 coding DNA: TGCGCCAGCAGCCACGAAAAGGGGGAAAACTATGGCTACACCTTC. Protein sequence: CASSHEKGENYGYTF.

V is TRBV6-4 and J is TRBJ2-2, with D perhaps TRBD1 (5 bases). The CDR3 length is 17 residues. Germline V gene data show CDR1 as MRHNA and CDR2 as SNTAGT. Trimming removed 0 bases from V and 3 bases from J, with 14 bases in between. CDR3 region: CASSDSLGQGDTGELFF. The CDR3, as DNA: TGTGCCAGCAGTGACTCGTTAGGGCAGGGTGACACCGGGGAGCTGTTTTTT.

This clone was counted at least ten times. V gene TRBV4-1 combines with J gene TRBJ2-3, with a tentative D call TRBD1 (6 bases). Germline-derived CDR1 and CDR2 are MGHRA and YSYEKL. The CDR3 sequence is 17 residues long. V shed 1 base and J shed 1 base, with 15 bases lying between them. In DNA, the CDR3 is TGCGCCAGCAGCCAAGGAGTGTCGGACAGTCGCACAGATACGCAGTATTTT. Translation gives CASSQGVSDSRTDTQYF.

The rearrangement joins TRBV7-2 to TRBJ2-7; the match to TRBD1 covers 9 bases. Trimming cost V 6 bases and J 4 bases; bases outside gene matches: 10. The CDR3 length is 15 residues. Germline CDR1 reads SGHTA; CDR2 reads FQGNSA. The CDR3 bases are TGTGCCAGCAGGCCTGACAGGGGGGCGGGTTACGAGCAGTACTTC. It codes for CASRPDRGAGYEQYF. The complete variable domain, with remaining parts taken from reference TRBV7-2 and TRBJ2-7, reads GAGVSQSPSNKVTEKGKDVELRCDPISGHTALYWYRQSLGQGLEFLIYFQGNSAPDKSGLPSDRFSAERTGGSVSTLTIQRTQQEDSAVYLCASRPDRGAGYEQYFGPGTRLTVT.